A single sample gave rise to the 14 T cell receptor beta chains below, sequenced in a study of long-term antiretroviral therapy in people with HIV. Sequencing used immunoSEQ v3.0 at survey level. The table came from immunoSEQ multiplex PCR; TCRdb's copy has only in-frame clones and leaves some out. The table shows thousands of clones, with roughly 70% occurring only once. Here the sequenced sample was unsorted PBMCs, taken 0.1 years before starting antiretroviral therapy. All receptors come from a man aged 18-30 years with HIV.

The V gene is TRBV6-1, the J gene TRBJ2-5; the match to TRBD1 covers 8 bases. This CDR3 is 14 amino acids long. Per germline, CDR1 MNHNS and CDR2 SASEGT. Trimming at V came to 7 bases and at J to 3 bases, leaving 7 bases not matched to a gene. The CDR3 DNA is TGTGCCAGCATTTTCGGGACAGGAGAAGAGACCCAGTACTTC. Translation: CASIFGTGEETQYF.

The chain links TRBV7-8 to TRBJ2-1, with D perhaps matching TRBD2 (5 bases). The CDR3 has 15 amino acids. The germline V gene has CDR1 SGHVS and CDR2 FQNEAQ. Trimming took 0 bases from V and 3 from J, leaving 9 bases between them. The CDR3 sequence is CASSLARDFYNEQFF. CDR3 nucleotides: TGTGCCAGCAGCTTAGCGAGGGATTTCTACAATGAGCAGTTCTTC.

This chain links TRBV10-1 with TRBJ1-3; tentative D call: TRBD1 (5 bases). Trimming removed 0 bases at V and 0 bases at J, with 21 bases between. The CDR3 consists of 20 residues. CDR1 and CDR2 from the germline V gene are WNHNN and SYGVQD (reference sequence). The CDR3 sequence is CASSESRSAGAGSSGNTIYF. Here the CDR3 DNA reads TGCGCCAGCAGTGAGTCAAGATCCGCCGGGGCGGGGTCCTCTGGAAACACCATATATTTT.

The rearrangement joins TRBV28 to TRBJ1-3, with D possibly TRBD1 on 5 matching bases. CDR1 and CDR2 (germline): MDHEN, SYDVKM. Trimming stripped 3 bases from V and 1 base from J, with 7 bases between. The length of the CDR3 is 14 residues. CDR3 sequence: CASSFGGSGNTIYF. The DNA of the CDR3 is TGTGCCAGCAGTTTCGGGGGTTCTGGAAACACCATATATTTT.

This clone was recorded only once. The rearrangement uses TRBV27 and TRBJ1-2; no definite D call. CDR3 size: 13 residues. The germline V gene encodes CDR1 MNHEY and CDR2 SMNVEV (reference sequence). The ends were cut back, 5 bases at V and 3 bases at J, with 10 bases in the middle. The CDR3 DNA reads TGTGCCAGCAGTGAGAACCGATACTATGGCTACACCTTC. Residues: CASSENRYYGYTF.

The rearrangement joins TRBV4-1 to TRBJ1-3; D not resolved. V lost 0 bases and J lost 0, with 9 bases in between. The CDR3 has 16 amino acids. Germline V gene data show CDR1 as MGHRA and CDR2 as YSYEKL. CDR3 residues: CASSQERANSGNTIYF. DNA for the CDR3: TGCGCCAGCAGCCAAGAAAGGGCCAACTCTGGAAACACCATATATTTT.

This clone was seen more than once but under ten times. A read error may account for a junction end that differs from germline. The V gene is TRBV20-1, the J gene TRBJ1-1; D might be TRBD1 (5 bases). The CDR3 is 9 residues long. Germline assignment: CDR1 DFQATT and CDR2 SNEGSKA (reference sequence). CDR3 protein: CSARDPRVF. In DNA form, the CDR3 reads TGCAGTGCTAGAGATCCCAGGGTCTTT.

In this sample, this clone turned up a few times. This chain uses TRBV6-1 with TRBJ1-2; tentatively, D is TRBD1 (6 bases). Trimming removed 8 bases at V and 4 bases at J, with 14 bases between. CDR1 is MNHNS, CDR2 SASEGT, per germline. The CDR3 contains 13 residues. CDR3 in amino acids: CASQRAGAYGYTF. The DNA for the CDR3 is TGTGCCAGCCAGAGGGCAGGGGCCTATGGCTACACCTTC.

This clone appeared once. The J gene is TRBJ2-5, the V gene TRBV7-9; tentative D call: TRBD2 (7 bases). This CDR3 is built from 16 residues. Germline CDR1 is SEHNR and CDR2 is FQNEAQ (reference sequence). V lost 5 bases, J lost 1 base, and 17 bases lay in between. The CDR3 sequence: CASSLPRRGAQETQYF. CDR3 sequence (DNA): TGTGCCAGCAGCCTACCCAGACGGGGGGCCCAAGAGACCCAGTACTTC.

CDR3: CASTTGPGGNTGELFF. DNA for the CDR3: TGTGCCAGTACTACTGGGCCGGGGGGCAACACCGGGGAGCTGTTTTTT. The gene calls are TRBV19 and TRBJ2-2, with a possible D match to TRBD2 (7 bases). CDR1 is LNHDA, CDR2 SQIVND, per germline (reference sequence). The CDR3 consists of 16 residues. Deletions cut 7 bases from V and 2 bases from J, with 17 bases between.

The chain combines TRBV29-1 with TRBJ2-7, with 10 bases matching TRBD1. Germline values: CDR1 SQVTM, CDR2 ANQGSEA. The junction had 7 bases not matched to a gene; V was cut back by 5 bases and J by 0 bases. The CDR3 runs 15 residues. CDR3 nucleotide sequence: TGCAGCGTTACCTCCGGGACAGGGGACTCCTACGAGCAGTACTTC. It is translated as CSVTSGTGDSYEQYF.

The rearrangement links TRBV21-1 to TRBJ2-3; the D segment call TRBD1 is taken from the table without a DNA check. TRBV21-1 is noted as a pseudogene. There are 16 residues in the CDR3. The CDR3 reads CASSNVQKGAGDTQYF. CDR3 nucleotides: TGTGCCAGCAGCAACGTCCAGAAGGGGGCCGGAGATACGCAGTATTTT.

The genes are TRBV7-2 and TRBJ2-2; 13 nucleotides align to TRBD2. CDR1 is SGHTA, CDR2 FQGNSA, per germline. V was pared by 6 bases and J by 4 bases, with 2 bases of the junction left unmatched. The CDR3 length is 15 residues. The CDR3 nucleotides are TGTGCCAGCAGACGGACTAGCGGGGGCACCGGGGAGCTGTTTTTT. Translation gives CASRRTSGGTGELFF.

V and J are TRBV5-6 and TRBJ1-2; TRBD1 might be the D (5 bases). Trimming removed 4 bases from V and 7 bases from J, with 23 bases in between. Germline V gives CDR1 SGHDT, CDR2 YYEEEE. The CDR3 is 16 residues long. CDR3 region: CASSAAGTAVRSGYTF. The CDR3 DNA reads as TGTGCCAGCAGCGCGGCCGGGACCGCGGTGCGGAGTGGCTACACCTTC.